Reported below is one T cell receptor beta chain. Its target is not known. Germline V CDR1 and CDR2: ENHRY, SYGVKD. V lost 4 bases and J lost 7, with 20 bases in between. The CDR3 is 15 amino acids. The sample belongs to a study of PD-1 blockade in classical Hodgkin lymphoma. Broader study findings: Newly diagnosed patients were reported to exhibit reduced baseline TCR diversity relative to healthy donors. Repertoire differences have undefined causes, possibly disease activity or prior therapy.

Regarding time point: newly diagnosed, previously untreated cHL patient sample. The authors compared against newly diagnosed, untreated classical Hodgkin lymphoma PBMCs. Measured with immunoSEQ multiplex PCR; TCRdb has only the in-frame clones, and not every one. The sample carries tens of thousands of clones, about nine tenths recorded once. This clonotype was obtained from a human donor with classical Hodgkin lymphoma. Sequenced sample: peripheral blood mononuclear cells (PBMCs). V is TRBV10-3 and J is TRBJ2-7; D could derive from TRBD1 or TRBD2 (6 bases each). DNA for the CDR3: TGTGCCATCAGTGGGGGTCCGGGGGCCTTATGGGAGCAGTACGTC. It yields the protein CAISGGPGALWEQYV.